These 17 T cell receptor beta chains share one sample of origin, sequenced in a study of blood T cells in healthy people across ages. Then a second PCR, running roughly 7 to 11 cycles, was carried out with a sample-barcoded 5' primer and a J-beta primer mix. One entry per CDR3 protein, called by TCRdb with MiXCR from the 5' RACE reads. The data show approximately 730,000 distinct CDR3 sequences, with roughly 50% seen just once and about 38% held by the top ten. Material for sequencing was blood. The origin of the receptors is an elderly man in good health.

This chain uses TRBV6-5 with TRBJ2-1; 8 bases line up with TRBD1. The J call is uncertain, as TRBJ2-7 better fits the DNA end. Per the germline V gene, CDR1 is MNHEY and CDR2 is SVGAGI. The CDR3 consists of 14 residues. CDR3 bases: TGTGCCAGCAGCCCCATTGGCAGGGGGCTAGAGCAGTACTTC. Its translation: CASSPIGRGLEQYF.

This clonotype was seen a few times. The V call is TRBV28, the J call TRBJ2-5; TRBD2 agrees at 12 bases. CDR3 size: 15 residues. CDR1 is MDHEN, CDR2 SYDVKM, per germline. V was pared by 5 bases and J by 11 bases, with 12 bases of the junction left unmatched. The CDR3 is CASSLAGGPKNEQYF. The CDR3 nucleotides are TGTGCCAGCAGTCTAGCGGGAGGGCCTAAGAATGAGCAGTACTTC.

The V call is TRBV9, the J call TRBJ2-1, with D perhaps TRBD1 or TRBD2 (5 bases each). The CDR3 is 15 amino acids. CDR1 is SGDLS, CDR2 YYNGEE, per germline. The germline V and J ends were trimmed by 3 bases and 2 bases, with 12 bases remaining between them. The CDR3: CASSALEGPYNEQFF. The CDR3 DNA sequence: TGTGCCAGCAGCGCCCTCGAGGGACCCTACAATGAGCAGTTCTTC.

The genes are TRBV11-2 and TRBJ2-3; D might be TRBD1 (6 bases). The CDR3 length is 15 residues. Between the trimmed V and J ends, which lost 7 bases and 2 bases, there was a span of 16 bases. Germline V lookup: CDR1 SGHAT, CDR2 FQNNGV. The CDR3 nucleotides read TGTGCCAGCATAGCGACAGGAGTAGTCACAGATACGCAGTATTTT. This encodes CASIATGVVTDTQYF.

The chain links TRBV5-1 to TRBJ2-5, with D possibly being TRBD1 or TRBD2 (5 bases each). The better agreement between TRBJ2-7 and the DNA end casts doubt on the J call. The V gene's germline CDR1 is SGHRS and CDR2 YFSETQ. The CDR3 totals 14 residues. CDR3: CASTLDGAGTEQYF. In DNA, the CDR3 is TGCGCCAGCACCCTCGACGGGGCAGGGACCGAGCAGTACTTC.

The chain recombines TRBV7-9 with TRBJ2-5; 7 bases are shared with TRBD2. Trimming took 5 bases from V and 4 from J; bases not matched to a gene: 13. The CDR3 loop spans 16 amino acids. CDR1 and CDR2 (germline): SEHNR, FQNEAQ (reference sequence). CDR3 loop: CASSIRGEGRGETQYF. DNA of the CDR3: TGTGCCAGCAGCATTCGGGGGGAGGGCCGAGGAGAGACCCAGTACTTC.

In the case of this clonotype: This may stem from a read error, because a much larger clone lies one nucleotide away. The rearrangement links TRBV29-1 to TRBJ2-1; 7 bases agree with TRBD2. Unmatched junction bases numbered 5, after V lost 6 bases and J lost 6 bases. CDR1 SQVTM and CDR2 ANQGSEA come from the germline V gene. The CDR3 is made up of 12 amino acids. The DNA for the CDR3 is TGCAGCGTAAGCGGGGACTGCAATGAGCAGTTCTTC. This encodes CSVSGDCNEQFF.

This rearrangement joins TRBV7-2 to TRBJ1-2; D gene ambiguous. V was clipped by 3 bases and J by 2 bases, with 7 bases between them. In germline, CDR1 is SGHTA, CDR2 FQGNSA. This CDR3 is built from 13 residues. CDR3 sequence reads: CASSFDQNYGYTF. CDR3 nucleotide sequence: TGTGCCAGCAGCTTTGACCAAAACTATGGCTACACCTTC.

The genes are TRBV28 and TRBJ1-2; TRBD1 agrees at 7 bases. The J segment lost 10 bases and the V segment lost 5 bases, leaving 13 bases of the junction unmatched. Germline CDR1 MDHEN, CDR2 SYDVKM. The CDR3 is made up of 14 amino acids. The CDR3 region has the DNA TGTGCCAGCAGTAGAGGGGGCGCCGGGAGTGACTACACCTTC. Protein product: CASSRGGAGSDYTF.

J is TRBJ2-7 and V is TRBV28; TRBD2 aligns across 11 bases. Germline V gene lookup returns CDR1 MDHEN and CDR2 SYDVKM. V gave up 7 bases and J gave up 7 bases; unmatched junction bases: 12. This CDR3 contains 15 residues. Written as DNA, the CDR3 is TGTGCCAGCATTGAACACTCTAGCGGGAGGCGAGAGCAGTACTTC. Translated, it gives CASIEHSSGRREQYF.

The chain links TRBV5-1 to TRBJ2-5, with D unresolved. CDR1 and CDR2 from the germline V gene are SGHRS and YFSETQ. V was trimmed by 4 bases and J by 9 bases, leaving 13 bases between them. The CDR3 runs 12 residues. The CDR3: CASSPNGRPQYF. The CDR3 nucleotides read TGCGCCAGCAGCCCAAACGGACGCCCCCAGTACTTC. The complete variable domain, with remaining parts taken from reference TRBV5-1 and TRBJ2-5, reads KAGVTQTPRYLIKTRGQQVTLSCSPISGHRSVSWYQQTPGQGLQFLFEYFSETQRNKGNFPGRFSGRQFSNSRSEMNVSTLELGDSALYLCASSPNGRPQYFGPGTRLLVL.

This rearrangement joins TRBV20-1 to TRBJ2-7; perhaps TRBD2 as D (5 bases). The CDR3 consists of 12 residues. Trimming cost V 5 bases and J 0 bases, with 8 bases left between them. Germline values: CDR1 DFQATT, CDR2 SNEGSKA (reference sequence). CDR3 nucleotides: TGCAGTGCTGCAGACTACTCCTACGAGCAGTACTTC. Its protein product is CSAADYSYEQYF.

This clonotype came up once. The V and J genes are TRBV7-9 and TRBJ2-1; 10 nucleotides align to TRBD2. The CDR3 runs 16 residues. Per the germline V gene, CDR1 is SEHNR and CDR2 is FQNEAQ (reference sequence). With V trimmed by 7 bases and J by 2 bases, 8 bases remained unmatched. The DNA for the CDR3 is TGTGCCAGCAACTCCTTAGCGGGAGGCGCCTACAATGAGCAGTTCTTC. Its protein product is CASNSLAGGAYNEQFF.

This chain links TRBV6-5 with TRBJ2-7, with 7 bases matching TRBD1. Trimming cost V 6 bases and J 2 bases; bases outside gene matches: 10. Per germline, CDR1 MNHEY and CDR2 SVGAGI. This CDR3 comprises 15 residues. The CDR3 region has the DNA TGTGCCAGCAGGAAAGGGACAGCCCCACCCTACGAGCAGTACTTC. Protein: CASRKGTAPPYEQYF.

The table lists this clonotype with a few counts. V usage is TRBV29-1 and J usage is TRBJ2-7, with a weak D call TRBD2 (5 bases). The ends were cut back, 7 bases at V and 2 bases at J, with 15 bases in the middle. The CDR3 has 13 amino acids. CDR1 is SQVTM, CDR2 ANQGSEA, per germline. CDR3 protein: CSARRGLTYEQYF. The CDR3 bases are TGCAGCGCCCGAAGAGGGTTAACCTACGAGCAGTACTTC.

The chain links TRBV28 to TRBJ2-3; D is ambiguous. Germline V gene lookup returns CDR1 MDHEN and CDR2 SYDVKM. The ends were cut back, 10 bases at V and 7 bases at J, with 6 bases in the middle. The length of the CDR3 is 9 residues. CDR3 DNA: TGTGCCACCGGAAATACGCAGTATTTT. It translates to CATGNTQYF. The whole variable domain, filled in from reference TRBV28 and TRBJ2-3, reads DVKVTQSSRYLVKRTGEKVFLECVQDMDHENMFWYRQDPGLGLRLIYFSYDVKMKEKGDIPEGYSVSREKKERFSLILESASTNQTSMYLCATGNTQYFGPGTRLTVL.

The V call is TRBV6-5, the J call TRBJ2-4, with TRBD1 as a possible D gene (6 bases). The CDR3 sequence is 13 residues long. Germline CDR1 reads MNHEY; CDR2 reads SVGAGI. V was pared by 6 bases and J by 9 bases, with 15 bases between. The CDR3 bases are TGTGCCAGCAGCAGGGGCCCTGAGGGCATTCAGTACTTC. Its translation: CASSRGPEGIQYF.